The 27 T cell receptor beta chains below were found in one sample sequenced in a study of cytomegalovirus exposure and HLA in healthy donors. It was with 60 Vbeta and 13 Jbeta primers that the PCR ran. TCRdb's copy holds only in-frame clones and misses some; the assay was immunoSEQ multiplex PCR. The table records around 150,000 clones, almost 80% of them present only once. Input material: PBMCs. These receptors were obtained from a woman aged 25 to 39 in good health and CMV-seronegative.

This rearrangement joins TRBV27 to TRBJ1-1; unclear D gene. Between the trimmed V and J ends, which lost 3 bases and 4 bases, there was a span of 12 bases. Per germline, CDR1 MNHEY and CDR2 SMNVEV (reference sequence). CDR3 length: 14 residues. Here the CDR3 reads CASSFGSAGTEAFF. The CDR3 DNA follows: TGTGCCAGCAGTTTCGGGAGCGCGGGCACTGAAGCTTTCTTT.

The table lists this clone with a count of one. The rearrangement links TRBV6-5 to TRBJ2-1; TRBD1 matches at 10 bases. J lost 8 bases, V lost 6 bases, and 10 bases had no gene match. CDR1 and CDR2 (germline): MNHEY, SVGAGI. The CDR3 totals 15 residues. The CDR3 loop is CASSLPGTGEHEQFF. The DNA of the CDR3 is TGTGCCAGCAGCCTCCCCGGGACAGGGGAGCATGAGCAGTTCTTC.

The chain employs TRBV4-1 and TRBJ2-7, with D possibly matching TRBD2 (5 bases). V dropped 1 base and J dropped 2 bases, with 9 bases sitting between them. In germline, CDR1 is MGHRA, CDR2 YSYEKL. The CDR3 contains 14 residues. CDR3 coding DNA: TGCGCCAGCAGCCAAGTCGGGATCCCCTACGAGCAGTACTTC. This codes for CASSQVGIPYEQYF.

V usage is TRBV11-2 and J usage is TRBJ2-4, with D unclear. The CDR3 covers 16 residues. The V end lost 1 base, the J end lost 6 bases, and 16 bases lay between the germline ends. CDR1 SGHAT and CDR2 FQNNGV come from the germline V gene. CDR3 coding DNA: TGTGCCAGCAGCTTAGCGCCCGGTATGCCCGGAAACATTCAGTACTTC. Translating gives CASSLAPGMPGNIQYF.

As DNA, the CDR3 is TGCGCCAGCAGCCAGGACCGGGACATAGGCGGCTACACCTTC. Protein sequence: CASSQDRDIGGYTF. The rearrangement uses TRBV4-3 and TRBJ1-2, with a tentative D call TRBD1 (6 bases). In germline, CDR1 is LGHNA, CDR2 YSLEER. This CDR3 has 14 amino acids. The V gene lost 3 bases and the J gene lost 8 bases, with 16 bases spanning the gap.

J is TRBJ1-1 and V is TRBV6-5; D call uncertain. The germline V gene encodes CDR1 MNHEY and CDR2 SVGAGI. Trimming stripped 6 bases from V and 0 bases from J, with 8 bases between. There are 13 residues in the CDR3. CDR3 nucleotides: TGTGCCAGCAGCACAGAGATGAACACTGAAGCTTTCTTT. It encodes CASSTEMNTEAFF.

The table lists this clone with a count of one. This chain uses TRBV6-5 with TRBJ1-4; D call uncertain. There are 14 residues in the CDR3. The V end was cut by 6 bases, the J end by 7 bases, with 15 bases between. The germline gives CDR1 MNHEY, CDR2 SVGAGI. The CDR3 coding sequence is TGTGCCAGCAGCCCAATCCAGGCGGGTGAAAAACTGTTTTTT. Encoded protein: CASSPIQAGEKLFF.

V is TRBV5-1 and J is TRBJ2-1; 7 bases are shared with TRBD1. Per germline, CDR1 SGHRS and CDR2 YFSETQ. The CDR3 has 15 residues. With V trimmed by 2 bases and J by 8 bases, 10 bases remained unmatched. The CDR3, as DNA: TGCGCCAGCAGCTTACTTCTAGACAGGGTGGATGAGCAGTTCTTC. Protein product: CASSLLLDRVDEQFF. Together with reference TRBV5-1 and TRBJ2-1, the CDR3 gives the full variable domain: KAGVTQTPRYLIKTRGQQVTLSCSPISGHRSVSWYQQTPGQGLQFLFEYFSETQRNKGNFPGRFSGRQFSNSRSEMNVSTLELGDSALYLCASSLLLDRVDEQFFGPGTRLTVL.

The V and J genes are TRBV7-9 and TRBJ2-1; no firm D call. The V end was cut by 4 bases, the J end by 4 bases, with 8 bases between. Germline values: CDR1 SEHNR, CDR2 FQNEAQ (reference sequence). The CDR3 runs 13 residues. CDR3 residues: CASSSPLYNEQFF. DNA of the CDR3: TGTGCCAGCAGCTCCCCCCTGTACAATGAGCAGTTCTTC.

Remarks on this clone: The junction does not match germline at one end; this may be a read error. The V call is TRBV2, the J call TRBJ2-3, with a weak D call TRBD1 (6 bases). The CDR3 has 14 residues. Germline V gives CDR1 SNHLY, CDR2 FYNNEI. In DNA form, the CDR3 reads TGTGCCAGCAGTGAACAGGGGCCCACAGGTACGCAGTATTTT. This gives the protein CASSEQGPTGTQYF. The full variable domain, rest sourced from reference TRBV2 and TRBJ2-3, is EPEVTQTPSHQVTQMGQEVILRCVPISNHLYFYWYRQILGQKVEFLVSFYNNEISEKSEIFDDQFSVERPDGSNFTLKIRSTKLEDSAMYFCASSEQGPTGTQYFGPGTRLTVL.

The genes are TRBV27 and TRBJ1-6, with 9 bases fitting TRBD1. The CDR3 is 18 amino acids. Germline CDR1 is MNHEY and CDR2 is SMNVEV (reference sequence). V lost 3 bases and J lost 4; bases outside the gene matches: 10. CDR3 sequence (DNA): TGTGCCAGCAGTTTTACTCCGGGACAGGGTTGGTATAATTCACCCCTCCACTTT. It is translated as CASSFTPGQGWYNSPLHF.

The V call is TRBV6-5, the J call TRBJ1-1; D unresolved. V was pared by 1 base and J by 4 bases, with 13 bases between. Per the germline V gene, CDR1 is MNHEY and CDR2 is SVGAGI. The CDR3 contains 15 residues. The CDR3 sequence: CASSYFGSEGTEAFF. In DNA, the CDR3 is TGTGCCAGCAGTTACTTTGGTTCCGAGGGCACTGAAGCTTTCTTT.

The chain joins TRBV4-1 to TRBJ2-7; a weak D match, TRBD1 (5 bases). The CDR3 extends over 16 amino acids. Trimming left V 3 bases short and J 3 bases short, with 18 bases between. Germline CDR1 is MGHRA and CDR2 is YSYEKL. The CDR3 DNA follows: TGCGCCAGCAGCCACCCAAGTCTTCAGGGTAACTACGAGCAGTACTTC. This sequence encodes CASSHPSLQGNYEQYF.

The chain joins TRBV6-1 to TRBJ1-3; 8 bases fit TRBD1. In germline, CDR1 is MNHNS, CDR2 SASEGT. The CDR3 length is 15 residues. Trimming removed 6 bases from V and 0 bases from J; junction bases left unmatched: 4. The CDR3 nucleotides are TGTGCCAGCAGCACAGGGGGAGGCTCTGGAAACACCATATATTTT. Translated: CASSTGGGSGNTIYF.

The chain combines TRBV29-1 with TRBJ1-2; TRBD1 aligns across 7 bases. V dropped 2 bases and J dropped 5; count of bases not matched to a gene: 17. Germline values: CDR1 SQVTM, CDR2 ANQGSEA. This CDR3 has 17 amino acids. The CDR3 bases are TGCAGCGTTGAAAGGACAGGCGTCCCCCCGACCGGGTATGGCTACACCTTC. Amino acids: CSVERTGVPPTGYGYTF.

The chain couples TRBV6-1 to TRBJ1-1; TRBD1 agrees at 7 bases. Trimming removed 2 bases from V and 4 bases from J; junction bases left unmatched: 10. Germline V gives CDR1 MNHNS, CDR2 SASEGT. This CDR3 spans 16 amino acids. The CDR3 DNA reads as TGTGCCAGCAGTGAAATCATAACGACAGGGCCCACTGAAGCTTTCTTT. It is translated as CASSEIITTGPTEAFF.

The V and J genes are TRBV7-8 and TRBJ1-5, with D maybe TRBD1 (5 bases). This CDR3 has 15 residues. The V and J ends lost 4 bases and 7 bases respectively, with 17 bases between them. Germline V gene data show CDR1 as SGHVS and CDR2 as FQNEAQ. CDR3 DNA sequence: TGTGCCAGCAGCTACCGGGACGGCGGGAGCCAGCCCCAGCATTTT. Translated: CASSYRDGGSQPQHF.

The chain joins TRBV11-2 to TRBJ2-7; unclear D gene. Germline V CDR1 and CDR2: SGHAT, FQNNGV. V was pared by 2 bases and J by 6 bases, with 5 bases between. The CDR3 sequence is 11 residues long. Here the CDR3 reads CASSLYSEQYF. The CDR3 DNA follows: TGTGCCAGCAGCTTATATTCCGAGCAGTACTTC.

The genes are TRBV6-1 and TRBJ1-2; D may be TRBD1 (6 bases). The CDR3 spans 14 residues. Germline V gene data show CDR1 as MNHNS and CDR2 as SASEGT. The ends were cut back, 8 bases at V and 6 bases at J, with 19 bases in the middle. The CDR3 loop reads CASRVTTGMNGYTF. The DNA for the CDR3 is TGTGCCAGCCGCGTTACCACAGGGATGAATGGCTACACCTTC.

The genes are TRBV10-3 and TRBJ2-1; 7 nucleotides match TRBD2. Germline V gene lookup returns CDR1 ENHRY and CDR2 SYGVKD. The V and J ends lost 3 bases and 9 bases, in that order; junction bases with no gene match: 8. There are 14 residues in the CDR3. The CDR3 DNA sequence: TGTGCCATCAGTGATCCTGCGACTAGCTTTGAGCAGTTCTTC. The encoded protein is CAISDPATSFEQFF.

This sequence joins TRBV7-2 and TRBJ2-1; D is unclear. The CDR3 consists of 13 residues. Trimming took off 5 bases at V and 8 bases at J, with 13 bases between the two ends. CDR1 and CDR2 (germline): SGHTA, FQGNSA. The CDR3 DNA reads TGTGCCAGCAGCCATTTAGTAGCAGATGAGCAGTTCTTC. It translates to CASSHLVADEQFF.

The chain carries TRBV7-9 and TRBJ1-2, with D possibly TRBD1 on 5 matching bases. The CDR3 covers 15 residues. V lost 5 bases and J lost 3, with 16 bases in between. Per the germline V gene, CDR1 is SEHNR and CDR2 is FQNEAQ (reference sequence). CDR3 residues: CASSPSQGRYYGYTF. Written as DNA, the CDR3 is TGTGCCAGCAGCCCCTCCCAGGGAAGGTACTATGGCTACACCTTC.

The chain employs TRBV25-1 and TRBJ2-7; TRBD2 matches at 13 bases. Per germline, CDR1 MGHDK and CDR2 SYGVNS. There are 15 residues in the CDR3. The V and J ends lost 7 bases and 3 bases, in that order; junction bases with no gene match: 6. This CDR3 reads CASTRGLAGHYEQYF. The CDR3, as DNA: TGTGCCAGCACCCGGGGACTAGCGGGGCACTACGAGCAGTACTTC.

The chain recombines TRBV18 with TRBJ2-6, with unresolved D. The CDR3 runs 16 residues. V was cut by 2 bases and J by 4 bases, with 12 bases left in between. Germline V gene data show CDR1 as KGHSH and CDR2 as LQKENI. This CDR3 is CASSPVSGSGANVLTF. The CDR3 DNA reads TGTGCCAGCTCACCAGTTTCAGGATCCGGGGCCAACGTCCTGACTTTC.

V gene TRBV5-6 combines with J gene TRBJ1-2; 7 nucleotides agree with TRBD1. V shed 4 bases, J shed 0 bases, and the junction held 3 bases outside the gene matches. Germline-derived CDR1 and CDR2 are SGHDT and YYEEEE. The CDR3 contains 14 residues. In DNA form, the CDR3 reads TGTGCCAGCAGCCGACAGGGTACTAACTATGGCTACACCTTC. Protein: CASSRQGTNYGYTF. Full variable domain (missing parts from reference TRBV5-6 and TRBJ1-2): DAGVTQSPTHLIKTRGQQVTLRCSPKSGHDTVSWYQQALGQGPQFIFQYYEEEERQRGNFPDRFSGHQFPNYSSELNVNALLLGDSALYLCASSRQGTNYGYTFGSGTRLTVV.

V and J are TRBV5-4 and TRBJ2-1; tentative D call: TRBD1 (6 bases). Trimming removed 0 bases from V and 8 bases from J, with 15 bases in between. The CDR3 runs 15 residues. Germline assignment: CDR1 SGHNT and CDR2 YYREEE (reference sequence). In DNA form, the CDR3 reads TGTGCCAGCAGCTTGGAGGGGGTGCGGGCATATGAGCAGTTCTTC. Protein: CASSLEGVRAYEQFF.

CDR3 region: CASRKGQGVNTGELFF. The CDR3 nucleotides read TGTGCCAGCAGGAAGGGACAGGGGGTGAACACCGGGGAGCTGTTTTTT. The chain joins TRBV27 to TRBJ2-2; 11 bases agree with TRBD1. The CDR3 runs to 16 residues. V lost 6 bases to trimming and J lost 1 base; unmatched junction nucleotides: 4. The germline V gene encodes CDR1 MNHEY and CDR2 SMNVEV (reference sequence).